These 6 T cell receptor beta chains were sequenced from one sample in a study of cytomegalovirus exposure and HLA in healthy donors. This PCR relied on a set of 60 Vbeta primers and 13 Jbeta primers. This table comes from immunoSEQ multiplex PCR, and its TCRdb copy is limited to in-frame clones, with some not included. Of 150,000 to 170,000 clones in the sample, roughly 74% were seen once. The sample consisted of PBMCs. These receptors originate from a man between 18 and 29 years old in good health and CMV-seronegative.

This clone occurred once. The chain couples TRBV15 to TRBJ1-5, with a possible D match to TRBD1 (6 bases). Between the trimmed V and J ends, which lost 8 bases and 6 bases, there was a span of 14 bases. The CDR3 is 13 amino acids. Germline CDR1 LNHNV, CDR2 YYDKDF (reference sequence). The CDR3 DNA is TGTGCCACCTCTCAGGGGAAGCGTCAGCCCCAGCATTTT. It codes for CATSQGKRQPQHF.

In the case of this clone: Germline and junction disagree at one end, which may indicate a read error. The chain carries TRBV15 and TRBJ2-4; D gene unclear. CDR1 and CDR2 (germline): LNHNV, YYDKDF (reference sequence). This CDR3 comprises 14 residues. CDR3 nucleotides: TGTGCCACCAGCAGAGATCAGACCAAAAACAGTCAGTACTTC. The encoded protein is CATSRDQTKNSQYF.

This clone was recorded only once. V usage is TRBV19 and J usage is TRBJ1-4; D might be TRBD1 (6 bases). This CDR3 region has 16 residues. Germline-derived CDR1 and CDR2 are LNHDA and SQIVND (reference sequence). The V end lost 3 bases, the J end lost 0 bases, and 11 bases lay between the germline ends. CDR3 nucleotide sequence: TGTGCCAGTAGTATCAACAGGGCCTCAACTAATGAAAAACTGTTTTTT. Its translation is CASSINRASTNEKLFF.

The chain combines TRBV11-2 with TRBJ2-7, with a weak D call TRBD1 (6 bases). V was cut by 1 base and J by 1 base, with 11 bases left in between. The germline gives CDR1 SGHAT, CDR2 FQNNGV. The CDR3 extends over 15 amino acids. CDR3 sequence (DNA): TGTGCCAGCAGCTTAGGGTGGGGGCCTTCCTACGAGCAGTACTTC. Protein product: CASSLGWGPSYEQYF.

Note on this clone: At the DNA level, this CDR3 is encoded by other sequences in the same sample as well. This rearrangement joins TRBV5-1 to TRBJ1-5; no clear D gene. The V gene lost 0 bases and the J gene lost 2 bases, with 6 bases spanning the gap. Germline-derived CDR1 and CDR2 are SGHRS and YFSETQ. This CDR3 is 14 amino acids long. The DNA for the CDR3 is TGCGCCAGCAGCTTGGTGGGAGGCAATCAGCCCCAGCATTTT. It specifies CASSLVGGNQPQHF.

J is TRBJ2-7 and V is TRBV7-2, with D possibly matching TRBD2 (6 bases). V was cut by 1 base and J by 1 base, with 11 bases left in between. In germline, CDR1 is SGHTA, CDR2 FQGNSA. The CDR3 sequence is 15 residues long. In DNA form, the CDR3 reads TGTGCCAGCAGCTTAGTGCAGGGAGGTTCCTACGAGCAGTACTTC. This sequence encodes CASSLVQGGSYEQYF.